The clone carrying this T cell receptor (beta chain) was counted a few times. Its specificity is unknown. This entry belongs to a study of cytomegalovirus exposure and HLA in healthy donors. Repertoires were generated with immunoSEQ multiplex PCR, while TCRdb's copy carries only in-frame clones and drops some. Counted here are about 55,000 clones, around 90% occurring once; the ten biggest clones make up around 2.9%. Looked up from germline, CDR1 is SGHKS and CDR2 is YYEKEE (reference sequence). The J segment lost 5 bases and the V segment lost 4 bases, leaving 9 bases of the junction unmatched. This CDR3 contains 15 residues. Study-level results: The CMV antigen specificity of a few CMV-associated chains was confirmed through in vitro analysis. Subsequent analysis revealed that first-cohort TCR clusters tended to co-occur in the 130 or so validation repertoires.

This chain connects TRBV5-5 to TRBJ2-1; 7 positions match TRBD2. The origin of this receptor is a man between 18 and 29 years old in good health and CMV-seronegative. The sequenced sample was PBMCs. CDR3 DNA: TGTGCCAGCAGCAAGGGCGGGGGATCCCACAATGAGCAGTTCTTC. Its protein product is CASSKGGGSHNEQFF.